The text below deals with one T cell receptor (beta chain). This receptor's antigen is unknown. No quality values exist for individual bases; no much larger clone is one base distant. This sample was taken from a study of blood T cell repertoires in COVID-19 (dated by TCRdb to between 2020 and 2021). Describing the broader study: Samples from collaborators originated in the United States, Italy and Spain and spanned both the acute and convalescent phases of COVID-19. The material from the prospective study consisted of cDNA or gDNA derived from T cells, B-cell-depleted T cells, or PBMCs. Nearly every sample came with metadata listing a de-identified subject ID, COVID-19 status, age in years and sex. The repertoires were released in a freely available public database meant as a resource for research on the immune response to SARS-CoV-2. Deeply sampled blood TCRbeta repertoires from subjects exposed to, actively infected with, or recovered from COVID-19 were included in the dataset. Where available, HLA class I and class II types were taken from metadata supplied by the sample provider and were not determined by assay-based typing. The samples were drawn from the first 160 participants of the ongoing ImmuneRACE study and from 1,254 subjects provided by 6 global collaborators. Paper-wide results and their limitations: The quantity of clinical and demographic metadata differed by source and by participant and was supplied without curation.

A distance of 13 bases separates the germline ends of V and J, which lose 4 bases and 4 bases respectively. CDR3 length: 14 amino acids, cysteine to phenylalanine. Left in the record is the CDR3 DNA by itself, 42 bases read in frame from the first base. CDR1 and CDR2 are read off the germline V gene (reference sequence) as LGHDT and YNNKEL. Collaborating institutions collected whole blood in K2EDTA tubes following their own protocols. Collaborator samples were shipped for TCRbeta analysis as frozen whole blood, isolated PBMCs, or DNA extracted from either sample type. TCRbeta CDR3 regions were amplified from genomic DNA by means of the immunoSEQ Assay, a bias-controlled multiplex PCR. On the authors' methods: The number of nucleated cells in each sample was estimated from the amplification of reference gene primers within the assay. To quantify the absolute abundance of each unique TCRbeta CDR3 rearrangement, sequence reads were collapsed and filtered. Productive Simpson clonality was computed per sample as the square root of Simpson's diversity index over productive rearrangements. This is the immuneACCESS table as TCRdb keeps it, with only in-frame sequences that have V and J called. A part of the clones is gone; compared with another copy, unresolved V genes explain less than half, and the rest is unexplained. V and J calls plus clone size are reproduced from that table; the DNA served to infer D and trimming. Present in this sample are some 160,000 clones, around 89% of which were seen just once. Around 3% of the sample belongs to the ten largest clones.

The rearranged chain carries TRBV3-1 (or the pseudogene TRBV3-2) and TRBJ1-1; TRBD1 is a possible D gene, resting on 5 matching bases. The receptor was isolated from a man in his sixties with acute or convalescent COVID-19. The sequencing sample was made of peripheral blood. This receptor carries the CDR3 CASSPGQGSTEAFF. The base sequence is TGTGCCAGCAGCCCCGGGCAGGGAAGCACTGAAGCTTTCTTT.